The rows below give T cell receptor beta chains drawn from one sample of a study of blood T cell repertoires in COVID-19. Clones were sequenced by immunoSEQ multiplex PCR, and TCRdb holds only the in-frame ones, with some missing. The sample holds fewer than 250,000 clones, approximately 87% seen once. The sequenced sample consisted of peripheral blood. All receptors come from a woman aged 70-85 years with active or convalescent COVID-19. The conserved cysteine and the conserved F or W are not part of the CDR3 here. The D gene is left open where the match is weak.

v_gene	d_gene	j_gene	CDR3aa
TRBV19	TRBD1	TRBJ2-7	ASTLRGGQGKTYEQY
TRBV10-3	.	TRBJ2-1	AVGAKRQSSYNEQF
TRBV19	.	TRBJ1-2	ASSPTQGIRIYGYT
TRBV12-3/TRBV12-4	TRBD2	TRBJ2-2	ASRRGDTGELF
TRBV19	.	TRBJ1-1	ASTTQGRRTEAF
TRBV28	TRBD2	TRBJ2-5	ASSSAGAHQETQY
TRBV6-1	.	TRBJ1-6	ASSDETTPLH
TRBV5-8	TRBD1	TRBJ1-5	ASSFDRVNQPQH
TRBV21-1	.	TRBJ1-2	AQEGVGQGVNYGYT
TRBV6-7	TRBD2	TRBJ2-1	ASPQSASGRAAPREQF
TRBV19	.	TRBJ1-5	ASSIDRWIGSNQPQH
TRBV18	TRBD1	TRBJ1-5	ASSPGTGADQPQH
TRBV7-9	TRBD1	TRBJ1-1	ASSLGQGNTEAF
TRBV6-5	TRBD2	TRBJ2-7	ASSYQGLAGDYEQY
TRBV2	.	TRBJ2-2	ASSRTGLLVELF
TRBV5-4	.	TRBJ2-5	ASSPGGTAETQY
TRBV7-2	.	TRBJ2-5	ASSPQVQETQY
TRBV6-2/TRBV6-3	.	TRBJ1-1	ASSRLNSARMNTEAF
TRBV11-1	.	TRBJ2-5	ASSQGLASETQY
TRBV28	TRBD2	TRBJ2-7	ATGVAGGQNEQY
TRBV6-5	TRBD1	TRBJ1-1	ASSRKTGYTEAF
TRBV7-9	.	TRBJ1-2	ASSPDSVAAGYT
TRBV12-5	TRBD2	TRBJ2-1	ASGLTGGPSSYNEQF
TRBV18	.	TRBJ2-7	ASSPLQGGYEQY
TRBV3-1/TRBV3-2	TRBD2	TRBJ2-2	ASSFSLSGSKTGELF
TRBV5-4	TRBD2	TRBJ2-5	ASSLGLAGGEETQY
TRBV9	TRBD1	TRBJ1-1	ASSAGGTGVWTEAF
TRBV18	.	TRBJ2-2	ASSPQGRWSTGELF
TRBV5-5	TRBD1	TRBJ1-3	ASSLGTGAALISGNTIY
TRBV18	TRBD1	TRBJ1-1	ASSPAGGRVNTEAF
TRBV5-1	.	TRBJ2-2	ASALATNTGELF
TRBV7-9	TRBD1	TRBJ1-1	ASSTGTGRNTEAF